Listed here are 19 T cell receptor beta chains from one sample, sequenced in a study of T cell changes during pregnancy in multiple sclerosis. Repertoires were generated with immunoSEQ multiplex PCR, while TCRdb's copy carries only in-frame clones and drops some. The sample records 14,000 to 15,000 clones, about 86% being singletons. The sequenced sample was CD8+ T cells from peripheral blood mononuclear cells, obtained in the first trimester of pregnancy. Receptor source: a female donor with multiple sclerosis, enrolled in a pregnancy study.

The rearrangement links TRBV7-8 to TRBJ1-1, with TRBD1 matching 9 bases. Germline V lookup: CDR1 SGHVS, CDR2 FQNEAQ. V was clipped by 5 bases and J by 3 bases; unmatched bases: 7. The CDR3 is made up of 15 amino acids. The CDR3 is CASSTLQGADTEAFF. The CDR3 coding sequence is TGTGCCAGCAGCACCCTACAGGGGGCGGACACTGAAGCTTTCTTT.

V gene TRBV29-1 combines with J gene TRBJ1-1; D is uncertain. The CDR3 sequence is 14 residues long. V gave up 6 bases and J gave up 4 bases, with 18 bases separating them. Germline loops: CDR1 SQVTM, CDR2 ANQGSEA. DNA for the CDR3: TGCAGCGTCCTCCCCCCAACCCCGGGCACTGAAGCTTTCTTT. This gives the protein CSVLPPTPGTEAFF.

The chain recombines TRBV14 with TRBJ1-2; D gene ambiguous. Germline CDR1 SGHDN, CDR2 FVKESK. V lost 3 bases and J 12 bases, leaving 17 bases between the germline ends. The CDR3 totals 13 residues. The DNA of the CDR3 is TGTGCCAGCAGCCAGGAGGGCCAGGCAATTCACACCTTC. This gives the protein CASSQEGQAIHTF.

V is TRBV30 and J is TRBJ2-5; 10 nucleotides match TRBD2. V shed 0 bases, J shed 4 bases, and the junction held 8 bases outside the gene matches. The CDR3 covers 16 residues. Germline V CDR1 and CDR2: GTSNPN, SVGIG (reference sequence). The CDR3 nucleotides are TGTGCCTGGAGTGTACTGGCTAGCGGGGGAAGAGAGACCCAGTACTTC. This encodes CAWSVLASGGRETQYF.

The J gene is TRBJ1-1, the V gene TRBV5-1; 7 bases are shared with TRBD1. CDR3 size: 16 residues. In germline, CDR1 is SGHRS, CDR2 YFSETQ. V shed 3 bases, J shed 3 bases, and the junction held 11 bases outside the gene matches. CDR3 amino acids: CASSYTTGRTDTEAFF. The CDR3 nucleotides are TGCGCCAGCAGCTATACGACAGGGAGAACTGACACTGAAGCTTTCTTT.

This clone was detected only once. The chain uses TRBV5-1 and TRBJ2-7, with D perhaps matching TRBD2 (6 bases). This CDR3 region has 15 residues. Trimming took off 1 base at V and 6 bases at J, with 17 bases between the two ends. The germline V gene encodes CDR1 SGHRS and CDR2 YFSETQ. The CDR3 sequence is CASSLLGGEAGEQYF. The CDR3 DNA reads TGCGCCAGCAGCTTGTTAGGAGGGGAGGCTGGCGAGCAGTACTTC.

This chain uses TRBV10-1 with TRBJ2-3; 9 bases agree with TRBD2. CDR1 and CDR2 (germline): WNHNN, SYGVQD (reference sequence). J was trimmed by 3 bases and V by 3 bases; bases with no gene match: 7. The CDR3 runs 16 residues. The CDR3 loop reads CASSEIAGVGTDTQYF. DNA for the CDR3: TGCGCCAGCAGTGAAATAGCGGGAGTGGGTACAGATACGCAGTATTTT.

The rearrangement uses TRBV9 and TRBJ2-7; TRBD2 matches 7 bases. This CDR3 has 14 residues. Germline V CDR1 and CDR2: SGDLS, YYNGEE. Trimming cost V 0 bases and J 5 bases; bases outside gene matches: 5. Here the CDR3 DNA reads TGTGCCAGCAGCGTAGACGGGGGGTTCGACGAGCAGTACTTC. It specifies CASSVDGGFDEQYF.

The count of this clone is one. Here the CDR3 reads CSVETGLDYEQYF. Written as DNA, the CDR3 is TGCAGCGTTGAAACGGGTCTGGACTACGAGCAGTACTTC. The chain joins TRBV29-1 to TRBJ2-7, with D unresolved. Per germline, CDR1 SQVTM and CDR2 ANQGSEA. V gave up 2 bases and J gave up 3 bases, with 11 bases separating them. The CDR3 totals 13 residues.

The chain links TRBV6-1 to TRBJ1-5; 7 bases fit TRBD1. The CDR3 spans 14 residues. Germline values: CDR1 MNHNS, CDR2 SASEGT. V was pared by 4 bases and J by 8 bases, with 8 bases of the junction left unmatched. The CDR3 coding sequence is TGTGCCAGCAGTGGTGGACAGGAGGCGAAGCCCCAGCATTTT. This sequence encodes CASSGGQEAKPQHF.

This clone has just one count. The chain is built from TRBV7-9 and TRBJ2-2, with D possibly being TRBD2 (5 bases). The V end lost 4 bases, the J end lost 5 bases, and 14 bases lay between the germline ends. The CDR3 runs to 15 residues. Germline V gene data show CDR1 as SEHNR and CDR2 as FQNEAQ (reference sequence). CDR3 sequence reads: CASSSLGTRTGELFF. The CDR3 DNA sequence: TGTGCCAGCAGCTCCCTGGGAACTAGGACCGGGGAGCTGTTTTTT.

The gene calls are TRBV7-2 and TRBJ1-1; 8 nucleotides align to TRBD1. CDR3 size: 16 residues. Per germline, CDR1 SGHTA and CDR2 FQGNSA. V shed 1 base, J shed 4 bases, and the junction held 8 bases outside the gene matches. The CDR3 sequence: CASSLDRGRGPTEAFF. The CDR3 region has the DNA TGTGCCAGCAGCTTAGACCGCGGCAGGGGGCCCACTGAAGCTTTCTTT.

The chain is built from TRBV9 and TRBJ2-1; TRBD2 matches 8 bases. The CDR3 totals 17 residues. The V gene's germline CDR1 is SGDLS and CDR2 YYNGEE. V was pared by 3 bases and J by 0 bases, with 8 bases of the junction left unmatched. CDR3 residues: CASSDPYSGSSYNEQFF. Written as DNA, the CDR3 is TGTGCCAGCAGCGACCCCTACAGCGGGAGCTCCTACAATGAGCAGTTCTTC.

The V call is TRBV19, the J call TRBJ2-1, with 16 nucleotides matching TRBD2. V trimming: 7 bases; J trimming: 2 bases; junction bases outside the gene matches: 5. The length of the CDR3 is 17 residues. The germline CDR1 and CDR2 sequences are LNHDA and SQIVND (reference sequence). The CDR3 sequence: CASTSGLAGGAYNEQFF. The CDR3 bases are TGTGCCAGTACCTCGGGACTAGCGGGGGGGGCCTACAATGAGCAGTTCTTC.

The CDR3 loop is CASRIGGASTDTQYF. The CDR3 bases are TGCGCCAGCCGGATTGGCGGGGCTAGCACAGATACGCAGTATTTT. The chain uses TRBV5-1 and TRBJ2-3; D possibly corresponds to TRBD2 (6 bases). Deletions cut 7 bases from V and 0 bases from J, with 15 bases between. CDR3 size: 15 residues. CDR1 and CDR2 (germline): SGHRS, YFSETQ.

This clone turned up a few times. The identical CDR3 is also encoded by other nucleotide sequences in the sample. The DNA for the CDR3 is TGTGCCAGCAGCGTTGGGGACAGCCCTTACGAGCAGTACTTC. It yields the protein CASSVGDSPYEQYF. The chain has TRBV9 and TRBJ2-7; 7 bases align to TRBD1. The CDR3 sequence is 14 residues long. Per the germline V gene, CDR1 is SGDLS and CDR2 is YYNGEE. V dropped 2 bases and J dropped 4; count of bases not matched to a gene: 6.

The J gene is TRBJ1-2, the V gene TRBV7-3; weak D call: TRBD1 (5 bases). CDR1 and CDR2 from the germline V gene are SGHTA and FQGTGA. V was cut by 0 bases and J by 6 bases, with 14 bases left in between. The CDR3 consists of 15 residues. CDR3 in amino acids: CASSLTGGSADGYTF. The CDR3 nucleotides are TGTGCCAGCAGCTTAACGGGGGGGTCCGCAGATGGCTACACCTTC.

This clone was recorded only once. CDR3 DNA: TGTGCCAGCAGCCCCACGACAGGGCCGCATGGCTACACCTTC. Protein sequence: CASSPTTGPHGYTF. The genes are TRBV5-6 and TRBJ1-2, with 7 bases matching TRBD1. J was trimmed by 6 bases and V by 4 bases; bases with no gene match: 9. The CDR3 is 14 amino acids. CDR1 and CDR2 (germline): SGHDT, YYEEEE. The whole variable domain, remainder taken from reference TRBV5-6 and TRBJ1-2, is DAGVTQSPTHLIKTRGQQVTLRCSPKSGHDTVSWYQQALGQGPQFIFQYYEEEERQRGNFPDRFSGHQFPNYSSELNVNALLLGDSALYLCASSPTTGPHGYTFGSGTRLTVV.

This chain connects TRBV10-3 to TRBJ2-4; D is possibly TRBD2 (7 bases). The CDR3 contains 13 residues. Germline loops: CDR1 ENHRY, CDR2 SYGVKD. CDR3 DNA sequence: TGTGTCCGGGGGGCTGTAGCCAAAAACATTCAGTACTTC. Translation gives CVRGAVAKNIQYF.